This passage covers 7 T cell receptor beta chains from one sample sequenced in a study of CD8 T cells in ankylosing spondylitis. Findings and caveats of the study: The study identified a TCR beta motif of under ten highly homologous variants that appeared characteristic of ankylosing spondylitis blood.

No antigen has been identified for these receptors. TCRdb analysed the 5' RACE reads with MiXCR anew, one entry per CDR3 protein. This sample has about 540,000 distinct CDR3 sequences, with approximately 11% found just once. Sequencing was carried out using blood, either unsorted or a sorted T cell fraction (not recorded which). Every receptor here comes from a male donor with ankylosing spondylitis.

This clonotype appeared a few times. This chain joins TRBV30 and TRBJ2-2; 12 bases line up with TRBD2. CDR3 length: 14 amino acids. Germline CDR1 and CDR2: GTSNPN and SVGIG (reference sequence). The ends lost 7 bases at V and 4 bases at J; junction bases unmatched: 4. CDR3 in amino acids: CAFRTSGTTGELFF. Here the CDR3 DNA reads TGTGCCTTTCGGACTAGCGGGACCACCGGGGAGCTGTTTTTT.

CDR3 amino acids: CASVGETLYGYTF. DNA for the CDR3: TGTGCCAGCGTGGGAGAAACCCTTTATGGCTACACCTTC. V gene TRBV18 combines with J gene TRBJ1-2; the D is unclear. Germline-derived CDR1 and CDR2 are KGHSH and LQKENI. The CDR3 extends over 13 amino acids. Trimming removed 8 bases from V and 5 bases from J, with 15 bases in between.

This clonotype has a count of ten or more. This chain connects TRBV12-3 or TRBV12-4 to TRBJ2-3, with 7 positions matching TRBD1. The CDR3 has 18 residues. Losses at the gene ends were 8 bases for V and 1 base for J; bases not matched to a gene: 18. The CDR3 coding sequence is TGTGCCAGCGATAAAAGAAAAAACAGGGGAATGGGCACAGATACGCAGTATTTT. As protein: CASDKRKNRGMGTDTQYF.

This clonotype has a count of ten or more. CDR3 residues: CSARGGSGNTIYF. Here the CDR3 DNA reads TGCAGTGCTAGAGGGGGATCTGGAAACACCATATATTTT. This rearrangement joins TRBV20-1 to TRBJ1-3; no firm D call. V was clipped by 1 base and J by 1 base, with 5 bases between them. CDR1 DFQATT and CDR2 SNEGSKA come from the germline V gene (reference sequence). The CDR3 is 13 amino acids.

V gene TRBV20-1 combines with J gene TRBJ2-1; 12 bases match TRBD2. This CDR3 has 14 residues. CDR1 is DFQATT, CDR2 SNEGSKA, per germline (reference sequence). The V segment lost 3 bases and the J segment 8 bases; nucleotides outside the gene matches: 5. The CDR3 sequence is CSASRLAGGYEQFF. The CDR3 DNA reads TGCAGTGCTAGTAGGCTAGCGGGAGGGTATGAGCAGTTCTTC.

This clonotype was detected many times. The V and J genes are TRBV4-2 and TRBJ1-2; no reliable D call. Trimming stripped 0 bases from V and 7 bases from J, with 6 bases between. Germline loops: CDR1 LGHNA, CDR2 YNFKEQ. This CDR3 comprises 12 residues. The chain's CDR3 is CASSQEGFGYTF. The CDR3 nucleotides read TGTGCCAGCAGCCAAGAAGGGTTTGGCTACACCTTC.

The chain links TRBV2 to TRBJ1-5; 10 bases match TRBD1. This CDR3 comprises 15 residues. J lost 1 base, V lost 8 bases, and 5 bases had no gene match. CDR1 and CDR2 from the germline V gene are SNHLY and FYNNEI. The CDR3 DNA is TGTGCCAGCGGGGGACAGGGGAGGAGCAATCAGCCCCAGCATTTT. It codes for CASGGQGRSNQPQHF.